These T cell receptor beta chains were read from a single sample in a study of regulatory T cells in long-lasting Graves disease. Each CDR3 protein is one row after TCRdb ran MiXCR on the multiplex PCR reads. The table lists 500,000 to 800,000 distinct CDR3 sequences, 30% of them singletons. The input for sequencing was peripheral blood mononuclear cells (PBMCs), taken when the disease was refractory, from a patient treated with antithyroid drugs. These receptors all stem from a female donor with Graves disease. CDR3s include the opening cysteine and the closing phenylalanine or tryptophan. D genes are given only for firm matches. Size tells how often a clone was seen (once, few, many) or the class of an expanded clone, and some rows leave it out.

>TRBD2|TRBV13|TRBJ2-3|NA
TGTGCCAGCAGCCAACCCGGACTAGCGGGAGTGGGTACGCAGTATTTT
CASSQPGLAGVGTQYF
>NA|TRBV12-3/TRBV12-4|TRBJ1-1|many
TGTGCCAGCAGTTTACACCAAGCGGGCACTGAAGCTTTCTTT
CASSLHQAGTEAFF
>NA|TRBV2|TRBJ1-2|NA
TGTGCCAGCAGTTCCGGTCGGACGGGGGCGAGCGGCTACACCTTC
CASSSGRTGASGYTF
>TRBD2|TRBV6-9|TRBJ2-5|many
TGTGCCAGCAGTTACGGTACGGCGCGGGAGGGCCGGGAGACCCAGTACTTC
CASSYGTAREGRETQYF
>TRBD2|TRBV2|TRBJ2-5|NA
TGTGCCAGCAGTTCGCCGGGACTAGAGGAGACCCAGTACTTC
CASSSPGLEETQYF
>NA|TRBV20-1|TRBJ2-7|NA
TGCAGTGCTAGAATGGGGCCGGGACTTGTTTCCTACGAGCAGTACTTC
CSARMGPGLVSYEQYF
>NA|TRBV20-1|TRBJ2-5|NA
TGCAGTGCTAGCGAGGGCCACAGGGAAGAGACCCAGTACTTC
CSASEGHREETQYF
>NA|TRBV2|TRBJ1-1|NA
TGTGCCAGCAGTGAAGAAGGGGCAGGGAACACTGAAGCTTTCTTT
CASSEEGAGNTEAFF
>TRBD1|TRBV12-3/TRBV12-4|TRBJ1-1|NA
TGTGCCAGCAGTCCGGACAGGGGATGGCCTGAAGCTTTCTTT
CASSPDRGWPEAFF
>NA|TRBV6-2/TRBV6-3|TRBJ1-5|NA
TGTGCCAGCGGGGACACCGCAAATCAGCCCCAGCATTTT
CASGDTANQPQHF
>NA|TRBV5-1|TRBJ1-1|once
TGCGCCAGCAATCATCGAGGGGCGTGGGACACTGAAGCTTTCTTT
CASNHRGAWDTEAFF
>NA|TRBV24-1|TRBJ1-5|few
TGTGCCACCAGTGATGAAAGCCCCACCCCCAATCAGCCCCAGCATTTT
CATSDESPTPNQPQHF
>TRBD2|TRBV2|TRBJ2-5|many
TGTGCCAGCAGTCGGAGGTCCGGGACTAGCGGTCAAGAGACCCAGTACTTC
CASSRRSGTSGQETQYF
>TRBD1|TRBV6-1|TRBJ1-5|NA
TGTGCCAGCAGTGTCCGACAGGGACTCAATCAGCCCCAGCATTTT
CASSVRQGLNQPQHF
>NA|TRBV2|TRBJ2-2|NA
TGTGCCAGCAGTGAAGTGGGCACCGGGGAGCTGTTTTTT
CASSEVGTGELFF
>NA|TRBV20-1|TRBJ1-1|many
TGCAGTGCTAGTAAGGGGGTACCGGAAGCTTTCTTT
CSASKGVPEAFF
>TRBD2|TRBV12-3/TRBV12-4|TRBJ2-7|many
TGTGCCAGCAGTCCGATCACCGGGACTAGGGGGTCCGAGCAGTACTTC
CASSPITGTRGSEQYF
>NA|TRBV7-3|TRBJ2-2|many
TGTGCCAGCAGCTTAACGGGGACCTTAGGGGAGCTGTTTTTT
CASSLTGTLGELFF
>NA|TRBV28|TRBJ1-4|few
TGTGCCAGCAAGCAGCGGGGCCATAATGAAAAACTGTTTTTT
CASKQRGHNEKLFF
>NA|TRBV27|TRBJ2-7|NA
TGTACCAGCAGTTTATACCGGGACTACGAGCAGTACTTC
CTSSLYRDYEQYF
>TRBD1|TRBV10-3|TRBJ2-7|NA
TGTGCCATCAGTGAGTCGGTGGGACAGGGTTTCTACGAGCAGTACTTC
CAISESVGQGFYEQYF
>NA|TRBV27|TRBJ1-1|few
TGTGCCAGCAGGCCACGGGGGAGCACTGAAGCTTTCTTT
CASRPRGSTEAFF
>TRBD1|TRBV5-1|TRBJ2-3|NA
TGCGCCAGCAGCTTGGCCGGGACAGGCTCAGATACGCAGTATTTT
CASSLAGTGSDTQYF
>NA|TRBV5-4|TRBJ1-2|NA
TGTGCCAGCAGCTACTCCGGACGGGCCCTAGGGGGCTACACCTTC
CASSYSGRALGGYTF
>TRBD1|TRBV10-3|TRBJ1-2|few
TGTGCCATCAGAGGGACAGGGGGCAACTATGGCTACACCTTC
CAIRGTGGNYGYTF
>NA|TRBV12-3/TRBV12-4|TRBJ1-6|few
TGTGCCAGCAAACTGACCCCGCCAAAGCCCCTCCACTTT
CASKLTPPKPLHF
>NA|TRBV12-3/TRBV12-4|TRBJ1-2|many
TGTGCCAGCAGTTTAACCGACCATGGCTACACCTTC
CASSLTDHGYTF
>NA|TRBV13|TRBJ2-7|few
TGTGCCAGCAGCTTTGAGCGACTAGTTGAGGAGCAGTACTTC
CASSFERLVEEQYF
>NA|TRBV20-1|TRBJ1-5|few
TGCAGTGCTAGGGGTTTGTGGGGATCGGGCAATCAGCCCCAGCATTTT
CSARGLWGSGNQPQHF
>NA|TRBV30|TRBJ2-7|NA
TGTGCCTGGATGAGCGAAACCCGCTACGAGCAGTACTTC
CAWMSETRYEQYF
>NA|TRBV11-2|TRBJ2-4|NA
TGTGCCAGCAGCGCATACATCGACGCCAAAAACATTCAGTACTTC
CASSAYIDAKNIQYF
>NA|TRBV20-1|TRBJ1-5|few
TGCAGTGCTAGAGATTACCGGGGGACCCAGCATTTT
CSARDYRGTQHF
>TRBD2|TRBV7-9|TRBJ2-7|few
TGTGCCAGCAGCTTAACCCAGGGTAGCGGGAAGGGATACGAGCAGTACTTC
CASSLTQGSGKGYEQYF
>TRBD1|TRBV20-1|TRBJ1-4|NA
TGCAGTGCCTGGGACAGGGTTTATGAAAAACTGTTTTTT
CSAWDRVYEKLFF
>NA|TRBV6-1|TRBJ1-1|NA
TGTGCCAGCAGCAGGACACGGATGAACACTGAAGCTTTCTTT
CASSRTRMNTEAFF
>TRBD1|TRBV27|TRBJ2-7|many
TGTGCCAGCAGTTTATCGGGACAGCCTTACGAGCAGTACTTC
CASSLSGQPYEQYF
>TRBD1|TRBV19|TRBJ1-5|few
TGTGCCAGTATGAGGACAGGGACATTCGATCAGCCCCAGCATTTT
CASMRTGTFDQPQHF
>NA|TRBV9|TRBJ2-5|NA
TGTGCCAGCAGTTCAGGGGAGGGAGAGACCCAGTACTTC
CASSSGEGETQYF
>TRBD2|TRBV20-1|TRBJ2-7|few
TGCAGTGCTATCGAAAGGAGCGGGAGGGCCCTCGAGCAGTACTTC
CSAIERSGRALEQYF
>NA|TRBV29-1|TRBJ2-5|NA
TGCAGCGTTGATACCCAGTACTTC
CSVDTQYF
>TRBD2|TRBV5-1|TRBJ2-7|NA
TGCGCCAGCAGGAGCGGGAGGGCCTTCCCTGACGAGCAGTACTTC
CASRSGRAFPDEQYF
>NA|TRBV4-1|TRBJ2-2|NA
TGCGCCAGCAGCCAAGGACTGATGAACACCGGGGAGCTGTTTTTT
CASSQGLMNTGELFF
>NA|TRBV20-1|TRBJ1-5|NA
TGCAGTGCTAGAAAGCGCGGGACGGCGTATAGCAATCAGCCCCAGCATTTT
CSARKRGTAYSNQPQHF
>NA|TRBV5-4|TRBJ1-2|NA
TGTGCCAGCAGTGGGGAGAATAACTATGGCTACACCTTC
CASSGENNYGYTF
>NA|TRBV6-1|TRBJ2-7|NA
TGTGCCAGCAGTCGCCGGGTCAGCTCCTACGAGCAGTACTTC
CASSRRVSSYEQYF
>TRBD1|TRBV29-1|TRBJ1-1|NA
TGCAGCGTTGTCGGGACAGCGGGCACTGAAGCTTTCTTT
CSVVGTAGTEAFF
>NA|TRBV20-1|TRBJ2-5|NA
TGCAGTGCTAACAGGGGGGGCTGGGAGACCCAGTACTTC
CSANRGGWETQYF
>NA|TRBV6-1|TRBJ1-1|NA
TGTGCCAGCAGTGCCCAGTACACTGAAGCTTTCTTT
CASSAQYTEAFF
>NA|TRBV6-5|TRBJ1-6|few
TGTGCCAGCAGTTACTCGGGAGATTTCTCACCCCTCCACTTT
CASSYSGDFSPLHF
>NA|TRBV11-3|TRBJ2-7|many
TGTGCCAGCAGCTTGACCCTAGCGAGCGAGCAGTACTTC
CASSLTLASEQYF
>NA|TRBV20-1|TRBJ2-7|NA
TGCAGTGCCCCTTCCTCTAGTGGAGGGGCCTACGAGCAGTACTTC
CSAPSSSGGAYEQYF